This entry lists 21 T cell receptor beta chains sequenced from one sample in a study of cytomegalovirus exposure and HLA in healthy donors. PCR was performed using 60 Vbeta and 13 Jbeta primers. Clones were read by immunoSEQ multiplex PCR, and TCRdb kept only the in-frame ones, dropping some. The top ten hold about 3.4% of the sample, which has about 130,000 clones, under 85% seen once. Specimen: PBMCs. These receptors were obtained from a man aged 30 to 39 in good health and CMV-seronegative.

This chain uses TRBV7-2 with TRBJ2-7, with D unresolved. Germline CDR1 SGHTA, CDR2 FQGNSA. Trimming took 1 base from V and 3 from J, leaving 13 bases between them. The CDR3 covers 15 residues. Written as DNA, the CDR3 is TGTGCCAGCAGCTTAGGGTCCGCGGATTACTACGAGCAGTACTTC. Its translation: CASSLGSADYYEQYF.

This clone has a single count. V usage is TRBV28 and J usage is TRBJ1-4; a possible D gene is TRBD1 (6 bases). Germline V gene lookup returns CDR1 MDHEN and CDR2 SYDVKM. The CDR3 is 12 amino acids. V lost 8 bases and J lost 8, with 12 bases in between. CDR3 sequence (DNA): TGTGCCAGCTATAGGGACATCGAAAAACTGTTTTTT. This sequence encodes CASYRDIEKLFF.

The chain links TRBV7-6 to TRBJ2-7; D gene uncertain. The germline V gene encodes CDR1 SGHVS and CDR2 FNYEAQ. Trimming took 5 bases from V and 0 from J, leaving 5 bases between them. The CDR3 consists of 12 residues. CDR3 sequence reads: CASSPGSYEQYF. DNA of the CDR3: TGTGCCAGCAGCCCGGGCTCCTACGAGCAGTACTTC.

The V and J genes are TRBV15 and TRBJ2-7; 9 bases are a match to TRBD2. J was trimmed by 0 bases and V by 2 bases; bases with no gene match: 2. CDR1 is LNHNV and CDR2 is YYDKDF in the germline V gene (reference sequence). The length of the CDR3 is 15 residues. CDR3 nucleotide sequence: TGTGCCACCAGCAGACTAGCGGGAAGCTCCTACGAGCAGTACTTC. It translates to CATSRLAGSSYEQYF.

The rearrangement links TRBV29-1 to TRBJ2-1; 10 nucleotides align to TRBD2. The CDR3 covers 17 residues. The germline V gene encodes CDR1 SQVTM and CDR2 ANQGSEA. V gave up 0 bases and J gave up 6 bases; unmatched junction bases: 11. The CDR3 protein is CSVEDPVAGGLGNEQFF. The DNA of the CDR3 is TGCAGCGTTGAAGATCCAGTAGCGGGGGGATTGGGCAATGAGCAGTTCTTC.

The genes are TRBV30 and TRBJ2-7; 12 nucleotides align to TRBD1. V was clipped by 3 bases and J by 7 bases; unmatched bases: 7. Per the germline V gene, CDR1 is GTSNPN and CDR2 is SVGIG (reference sequence). There are 14 residues in the CDR3. The CDR3 sequence is CAWRSRDRGLEQYF. DNA of the CDR3: TGTGCCTGGAGGTCCCGGGACAGGGGGCTGGAGCAGTACTTC.

The chain combines TRBV6-6 with TRBJ2-1; 12 bases line up with TRBD2. Per germline, CDR1 MNHNY and CDR2 SVGAGI (reference sequence). This CDR3 contains 16 residues. V dropped 6 bases and J dropped 0; count of bases not matched to a gene: 3. The CDR3 here is CASSMTSGSSYNEQFF. CDR3 bases: TGTGCCAGCAGCATGACTAGCGGGAGCTCCTACAATGAGCAGTTCTTC.

The chain recombines TRBV4-1 with TRBJ2-1; D is possibly TRBD2 (6 bases). Germline CDR1 and CDR2: MGHRA and YSYEKL. Trimming removed 1 base at V and 5 bases at J, with 15 bases between. This CDR3 comprises 16 residues. CDR3 region: CASSQGDGGEDNEQFF. The CDR3 DNA reads as TGCGCCAGCAGCCAAGGGGACGGGGGAGAAGACAATGAGCAGTTCTTC.

The chain employs TRBV28 and TRBJ2-7, with D tentatively TRBD1 (5 bases). V lost 2 bases and J lost 5, with 10 bases in between. In germline, CDR1 is MDHEN, CDR2 SYDVKM. This CDR3 spans 13 amino acids. The CDR3 loop reads CASSLPGYNEQYF. Written as DNA, the CDR3 is TGTGCCAGCAGTTTACCAGGGTACAACGAGCAGTACTTC.

This clone was observed once. The V gene is TRBV9, the J gene TRBJ1-3; D unclear. V lost 0 bases to trimming and J lost 0 bases, with 13 bases between them. The CDR3 runs to 17 residues. Germline assignment: CDR1 SGDLS and CDR2 YYNGEE. The CDR3 sequence is CASSVAGPGASGNTIYF. The CDR3 bases are TGTGCCAGCAGCGTAGCCGGCCCAGGCGCCTCTGGAAACACCATATATTTT.

This chain joins TRBV11-2 and TRBJ1-5, with a tentative D call TRBD1 (6 bases). The V and J ends lost 1 base and 5 bases respectively, with 12 bases between them. The CDR3 contains 15 residues. Germline V lookup: CDR1 SGHAT, CDR2 FQNNGV. The CDR3 DNA follows: TGTGCCAGCAGCTTAGCAGGGACAACAGATCAGCCCCAGCATTTT. It encodes CASSLAGTTDQPQHF.

V is TRBV9 and J is TRBJ2-1; possible D gene TRBD2, 5 bases. Trimming stripped 4 bases from V and 0 bases from J, with 14 bases between. This CDR3 is built from 16 residues. Germline lookup yields CDR1 SGDLS and CDR2 YYNGEE. DNA of the CDR3: TGTGCCAGCAGCCTAGCCCAAGCTAGCTCCTACAATGAGCAGTTCTTC. Its translation is CASSLAQASSYNEQFF.

The sample holds one count of this clone. The chain links TRBV4-3 to TRBJ1-5; D unresolved. The CDR3 contains 13 residues. Germline assignment: CDR1 LGHNA and CDR2 YSLEER. The germline V and J ends were trimmed by 1 base and 7 bases, with 8 bases remaining between them. CDR3 in DNA: TGCGCCAGCAGCCAAGTGCTGGGCCAGCCCCAGCATTTT. As protein: CASSQVLGQPQHF.

The chain has TRBV6-5 and TRBJ1-4; D is uncertain. Germline V gives CDR1 MNHEY, CDR2 SVGAGI. The CDR3 has 15 amino acids. Trimming removed 0 bases at V and 0 bases at J, with 5 bases between. The CDR3 coding sequence is TGTGCCAGCAGTTACTCACTTGCAACTAATGAAAAACTGTTTTTT. This codes for CASSYSLATNEKLFF.

The chain is built from TRBV28 and TRBJ2-7; D unresolved. This CDR3 region has 12 residues. The V gene's germline CDR1 is MDHEN and CDR2 SYDVKM. Trimming took off 6 bases at V and 10 bases at J, with 16 bases between the two ends. The CDR3 coding sequence is TGTGCCAGCAGACCCCCCGAAGGAGCCCAGTACTTC. This gives the protein CASRPPEGAQYF.

The count of this clone is one. The V call is TRBV6-5, the J call TRBJ2-7; possibly TRBD2 for D (6 bases). This CDR3 comprises 15 residues. Germline CDR1 reads MNHEY; CDR2 reads SVGAGI. Trimming took 5 bases from V and 2 from J, leaving 16 bases between them. The CDR3 DNA is TGTGCCAGCAGTAGGGAAATAGCGGAGCCCTACGAGCAGTACTTC. Translating gives CASSREIAEPYEQYF.

This clone was counted a few times. The V gene is TRBV30, the J gene TRBJ1-1; D is possibly TRBD1 (5 bases). The V end was cut by 0 bases, the J end by 10 bases, with 15 bases between. The length of the CDR3 is 13 residues. Germline V gene sequence: CDR1 GTSNPN, CDR2 SVGIG (reference sequence). CDR3 region: CAWSVLRAVGAFF. DNA of the CDR3: TGTGCCTGGAGTGTACTCAGGGCGGTGGGAGCTTTCTTT.

The rearrangement joins TRBV7-8 to TRBJ2-2; 9 bases fit TRBD2. Germline CDR1 reads SGHVS; CDR2 reads FQNEAQ. This CDR3 spans 16 amino acids. V lost 3 bases, J lost 4 bases, and 6 bases stayed unmatched. As DNA, the CDR3 is TGTGCCAGCAGCTTGCGGGAGGGCGTCGGCACCGGGGAGCTGTTTTTT. The encoded protein is CASSLREGVGTGELFF.

The chain has TRBV21-1 and TRBJ1-5; TRBD1 reflects the table's D call only, with no check against the DNA. TRBV21-1 is labeled a pseudogene. There are 17 residues in the CDR3. The CDR3 sequence: CATGDPGTASSNQPQHF. The CDR3, as DNA: TGTGCCACCGGAGATCCCGGGACAGCTAGTAGCAATCAGCCCCAGCATTTT.

The chain has TRBV27 and TRBJ1-2, with D unclear. The CDR3 has 13 amino acids. V was clipped by 2 bases and J by 7 bases, with 11 bases between them. Per germline, CDR1 MNHEY and CDR2 SMNVEV (reference sequence). The CDR3 sequence is CASSLRRGGGYTF. CDR3 bases: TGTGCCAGCAGTTTAAGACGGGGTGGTGGCTACACCTTC.

The V call is TRBV4-1, the J call TRBJ2-3; 13 bases map to TRBD2. This CDR3 comprises 16 residues. J gave up 2 bases and V 4 bases, and 3 bases lay outside the gene matches. The germline V gene encodes CDR1 MGHRA and CDR2 YSYEKL. Here the CDR3 reads CASSLGLAGDTDTQYF. In DNA, the CDR3 is TGCGCCAGCAGCCTTGGACTAGCGGGAGACACAGATACGCAGTATTTT.